What follows are 21 T cell receptor beta chains derived from one specimen sequenced in a study of blood T cell repertoires in COVID-19. Profiling relied on immunoSEQ multiplex PCR, and the TCRdb table lists in-frame clones only, not all of them. The sample shows 160,000 or so clones, around 80% of them seen only once. Source material: peripheral blood. The receptors derive from a man between 60 and 75 years old with active or convalescent COVID-19.

J is TRBJ1-1 and V is TRBV20-1, with D hard to call. Germline CDR1 and CDR2: DFQATT and SNEGSKA (reference sequence). The V and J ends lost 3 bases and 1 base respectively, with 12 bases between them. The CDR3 consists of 14 residues. The CDR3 DNA reads as TGCAGTGCTAGTGGATGGGCCGGGAACACTGAAGCTTTCTTT. It yields the protein CSASGWAGNTEAFF.

The gene calls are TRBV5-1 and TRBJ2-7; TRBD1 matches at 8 bases. The trim removed 0 bases at V and 0 bases at J, leaving 2 bases unmatched. The length of the CDR3 is 15 residues. Germline V gives CDR1 SGHRS, CDR2 YFSETQ. CDR3 amino acids: CASSLGTGHSYEQYF. The DNA for the CDR3 is TGCGCCAGCAGCTTGGGGACAGGGCACTCCTACGAGCAGTACTTC.

The rearrangement joins TRBV5-4 to TRBJ2-7; 9 bases are shared with TRBD2. Germline CDR1 reads SGHNT; CDR2 reads YYREEE (reference sequence). This CDR3 spans 14 amino acids. Unmatched junction bases numbered 6, after V lost 0 bases and J lost 8 bases. The CDR3 region has the DNA TGTGCCAGCAGCTTGGGGACTAGCGTTTTGCAGCAGTACTTC. Translation gives CASSLGTSVLQQYF.

This chain joins TRBV5-4 and TRBJ2-3, with no clear D. CDR3 length: 12 residues. Germline lookup yields CDR1 SGHNT and CDR2 YYREEE (reference sequence). With 0 bases removed from V and 6 bases from J, the gap between germline ends came to 5 bases. The CDR3 DNA reads TGTGCCAGCAGCTTGGGGGCCGATACGCAGTATTTT. This encodes CASSLGADTQYF.

The CDR3 DNA follows: TGTGCCAGCAGTTCCGGTTCCAACTATGGCTACACCTTC. Amino acid sequence: CASSSGSNYGYTF. This sequence joins TRBV6-5 and TRBJ1-2, with D uncertain. This CDR3 has 13 residues. V was pared by 4 bases and J by 2 bases, with 8 bases between. Germline V CDR1 and CDR2: MNHEY, SVGAGI.

This rearrangement joins TRBV18 to TRBJ2-1, with D maybe TRBD2 (5 bases). The CDR3 runs to 13 residues. The germline V and J ends were trimmed by 5 bases and 6 bases, with 11 bases remaining between them. Germline V gene data show CDR1 as KGHSH and CDR2 as LQKENI. The DNA of the CDR3 is TGTGCCAGCTCAACGCTAGCTCTCAATGAGCAGTTCTTC. This translates into CASSTLALNEQFF.

J is TRBJ1-6 and V is TRBV27; 8 bases match TRBD1. Germline V gene data show CDR1 as MNHEY and CDR2 as SMNVEV (reference sequence). The CDR3 is 15 amino acids. The V segment lost 6 bases and the J segment 9 bases; nucleotides outside the gene matches: 10. CDR3 protein: CASSLTPRGLSPLHF. The CDR3 nucleotides are TGTGCCAGCAGCTTGACACCCAGGGGGCTTTCACCCCTCCACTTT.

The count of this clone is one. J is TRBJ2-7 and V is TRBV29-1; 9 nucleotides line up with TRBD1. This CDR3 comprises 13 residues. Germline V gene lookup returns CDR1 SQVTM and CDR2 ANQGSEA. J gave up 5 bases and V 6 bases, and 8 bases lay outside the gene matches. CDR3 in amino acids: CSVEGQGSHEQYF. DNA of the CDR3: TGCAGCGTAGAGGGACAGGGTTCCCACGAGCAGTACTTC.

The genes are TRBV6-6 and TRBJ2-5; the match to TRBD1 covers 7 bases. CDR3 length: 16 residues. With V trimmed by 5 bases and J by 5 bases, 14 bases remained unmatched. Germline V gene lookup returns CDR1 MNHNY and CDR2 SVGAGI (reference sequence). The DNA for the CDR3 is TGTGCCAGCAGTCGACGACAGGGTTTAGCTCGGGAGACCCAGTACTTC. Its protein is CASSRRQGLARETQYF.

The chain joins TRBV28 to TRBJ1-1; D is possibly TRBD1 (5 bases). The CDR3 extends over 13 amino acids. Germline values: CDR1 MDHEN, CDR2 SYDVKM. Trimming removed 5 bases at V and 2 bases at J, with 9 bases between. The CDR3 region is CASSEWGNTEAFF. CDR3 DNA: TGTGCCAGCAGTGAATGGGGCAACACTGAAGCTTTCTTT.

V usage is TRBV19 and J usage is TRBJ2-5; the match to TRBD2 covers 7 bases. Germline lookup yields CDR1 LNHDA and CDR2 SQIVND (reference sequence). The CDR3 covers 15 residues. V lost 4 bases and J lost 0; bases outside the gene matches: 5. The CDR3: CASSTGTTHQETQYF. CDR3 in DNA: TGTGCCAGTAGTACTGGGACTACCCACCAAGAGACCCAGTACTTC.

V is TRBV7-2 and J is TRBJ2-7, with 11 bases lining up with TRBD2. The V gene end was trimmed by 5 bases and the J gene end by 7 bases; junction bases not matched to a gene: 10. The CDR3 spans 15 residues. CDR1 is SGHTA and CDR2 is FQGNSA in the germline V gene. CDR3 residues: CASSQGLAGGREQYF. The DNA of the CDR3 is TGTGCCAGCAGCCAAGGGCTAGCGGGAGGTAGAGAGCAGTACTTC.

This clone came up a few times. This rearrangement joins TRBV11-2 to TRBJ2-7; a possible D gene is TRBD2 (6 bases). V was pared by 0 bases and J by 7 bases, with 22 bases between. CDR3 length equals 17 residues. Looked up from germline, CDR1 is SGHAT and CDR2 is FQNNGV. DNA of the CDR3: TGTGCCAGCAGCTTAGATGTGGGACTTCCCAGTTTAAGGGAGCAGTACTTC. Protein sequence: CASSLDVGLPSLREQYF.

The gene calls are TRBV19 and TRBJ1-2; D is ambiguous. The V gene lost 6 bases and the J gene lost 0 bases, with 17 bases spanning the gap. CDR3 size: 16 residues. From germline, CDR1 is LNHDA and CDR2 SQIVND (reference sequence). CDR3 residues: CASSTLGSYANYGYTF. The CDR3 DNA is TGTGCCAGTAGCACCCTCGGGAGTTACGCTAACTATGGCTACACCTTC.

On this clone itself: Other DNA sequences of this sample code for an identical CDR3. The genes are TRBV2 and TRBJ2-1, with 9 bases matching TRBD2. The J segment lost 7 bases and the V segment lost 4 bases, leaving 2 bases of the junction unmatched. The CDR3 has 13 amino acids. The V gene's germline CDR1 is SNHLY and CDR2 FYNNEI. CDR3 protein: CASSGLAGNEQFF. CDR3 DNA sequence: TGTGCCAGCAGTGGTCTAGCGGGAAATGAGCAGTTCTTC.

This chain uses TRBV5-5 with TRBJ1-5, with 8 positions matching TRBD1. The germline gives CDR1 SGHKS, CDR2 YYEKEE (reference sequence). The CDR3 is 16 amino acids. Trimming at V came to 2 bases and at J to 7 bases, leaving 11 bases not matched to a gene. CDR3 bases: TGTGCCAGCAGCTTTGAATGGTCGACAGGGGTCCAGCCCCAGCATTTT. Translated: CASSFEWSTGVQPQHF.

The chain is built from TRBV3-1 (or the pseudogene TRBV3-2) and TRBJ2-2, with no clear D. V was shortened by 3 bases and J by 6 bases, with 11 bases between the two germline ends. The CDR3 has 14 residues. CDR1 LGHDT and CDR2 YNNKEL come from the germline V gene (reference sequence). CDR3 region: CASSQAADPGELFF. CDR3 DNA: TGTGCCAGCAGCCAGGCGGCGGATCCCGGGGAGCTGTTTTTT.

V gene TRBV5-4 combines with J gene TRBJ2-1; TRBD2 is a possible D gene (7 bases). The CDR3 totals 13 residues. CDR1 and CDR2 (germline): SGHNT, YYREEE (reference sequence). V lost 3 bases, J lost 10 bases, and 14 bases lay in between. The CDR3 nucleotides are TGTGCCAGCAGCTCATGGGGGGGCCGCGAGCAGTTCTTC. Translating gives CASSSWGGREQFF.

This clone was counted only a few times. V and J are TRBV6-6 and TRBJ2-5; TRBD2 agrees at 9 bases. The germline gives CDR1 MNHNY, CDR2 SVGAGI (reference sequence). The CDR3 has 14 amino acids. The J segment lost 10 bases and the V segment lost 0 bases, leaving 6 bases of the junction unmatched. CDR3 protein: CASSYSNLAGLQYF. CDR3 sequence (DNA): TGTGCCAGCAGTTACTCAAACCTAGCGGGGCTCCAGTACTTC.

The rearrangement joins TRBV28 to TRBJ2-1; TRBD2 might be the D (7 bases). Germline V lookup: CDR1 MDHEN, CDR2 SYDVKM. The CDR3 spans 15 residues. V was shortened by 5 bases and J by 5 bases, with 16 bases between the two germline ends. The CDR3 region is CASSPTAGAHNEQFF. Written as DNA, the CDR3 is TGTGCCAGCAGTCCAACCGCGGGGGCACACAATGAGCAGTTCTTC.

The V call is TRBV29-1, the J call TRBJ2-1, with 8 bases that match TRBD1. The CDR3 sequence is 15 residues long. V lost 1 base to trimming and J lost 10 bases; unmatched junction nucleotides: 12. The germline gives CDR1 SQVTM, CDR2 ANQGSEA. CDR3 DNA sequence: TGCAGCGTTGAAGGACGGCAGGGGGCCCTAAGGGAGCAGTTCTTC. Its protein product is CSVEGRQGALREQFF.